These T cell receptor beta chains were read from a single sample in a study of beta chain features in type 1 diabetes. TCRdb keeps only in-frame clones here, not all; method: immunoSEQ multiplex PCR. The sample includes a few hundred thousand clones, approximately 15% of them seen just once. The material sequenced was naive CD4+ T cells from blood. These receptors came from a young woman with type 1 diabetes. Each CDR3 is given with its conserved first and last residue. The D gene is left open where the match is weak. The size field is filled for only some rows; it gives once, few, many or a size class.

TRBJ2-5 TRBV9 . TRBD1 TGTGCCAATCAGCCCGGGACAGGGCAAGAGACCCAGTACTTC CANQPGTGQETQYF
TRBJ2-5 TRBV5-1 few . TGCGCCAGCAGCCCAGGATCAGGAAACCAAGAGACCCAGTACTTC CASSPGSGNQETQYF
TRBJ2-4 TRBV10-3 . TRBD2 TGTGCCATCAGTCCCCGGACTAGTAGGGACATTCAGTACTTC CAISPRTSRDIQYF
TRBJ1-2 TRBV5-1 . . TGCGCCAGCAGCTTGGAGGGAGCCTATGGCTACACCTTC CASSLEGAYGYTF
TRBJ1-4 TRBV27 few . TGTGCCAGCAGCAACCGGGGTTTTGAAAAACTGTTTTTT CASSNRGFEKLFF
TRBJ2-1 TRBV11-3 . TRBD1 TGTGCCAGCAGTTCAGGGGGAGATGAGCAGTTCTTC CASSSGGDEQFF
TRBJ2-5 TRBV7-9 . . TGTGCCAGCAGCTGGGACTTCCCCAAGGACTTC CASSWDFPKDF
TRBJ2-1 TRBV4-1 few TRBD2 TGCGCCAGCAGCCATGTAGCGGGAGCGTCCTACAATGAGCAGTTCTTC CASSHVAGASYNEQFF
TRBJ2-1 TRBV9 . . TGTGCCAGCAGCAGAGAGACTACCTCCAAGGTTGAGCAGTTCTTC CASSRETTSKVEQFF
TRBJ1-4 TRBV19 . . TGTGCCAGTAGTATAGGTTTCACAACTAATGAAAAACTGTTTTTT CASSIGFTTNEKLFF
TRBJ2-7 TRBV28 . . TGTGCCAGCAGGCGGGACAGAGGCTACGAGCAGTACTTC CASRRDRGYEQYF
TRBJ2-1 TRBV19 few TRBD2 TGTGCCAGTAGGAAGGGGGTAGCGGGAAGTGGTGAGCAGTTCTTC CASRKGVAGSGEQFF
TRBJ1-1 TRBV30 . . TGTACCTGGAGTGGGTCGGGGACTGAAGCTTTCTTT CTWSGSGTEAFF
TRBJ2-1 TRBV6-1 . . TGTGCCAGCAGGGAGGGGGGGATCAATGAGCAGTTCTTC CASREGGINEQFF
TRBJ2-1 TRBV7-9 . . TGTGCCAGCAGCTTAGATGGCGGAGGACTGCAGTTCTTC CASSLDGGGLQFF
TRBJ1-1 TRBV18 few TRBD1 TGTGCCAGCTCACCTCAGAGGGACAGAGAAGCTTTCTTT CASSPQRDREAFF
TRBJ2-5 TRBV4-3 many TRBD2 TGCGCCAGCAGCCAATCGGGAGGCCAGGCGGAGACCCAGTACTTC CASSQSGGQAETQYF
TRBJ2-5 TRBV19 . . TGTGCCAGTACGGGGGGCGCGGAGACCCAGTACTTC CASTGGAETQYF
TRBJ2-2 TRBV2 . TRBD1 TGTGCCAGCAGTGTGGTGACAGGGGATTCCGGGGAGCTGTTTTTT CASSVVTGDSGELFF
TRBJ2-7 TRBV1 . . TGCACCAGCAGCCAAGGGGACAGGGCATCCTACGAGCAGTACTTC CTSSQGDRASYEQYF
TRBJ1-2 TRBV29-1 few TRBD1 TGCAGCGTCCCAAATTCCGGACAGGGTACCTATGGCTACACCTTC CSVPNSGQGTYGYTF
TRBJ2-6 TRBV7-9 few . TGTGCCAGCAGCTTACCCAGAAGCTCTGGGGCCAACGTCCTGACTTTC CASSLPRSSGANVLTF
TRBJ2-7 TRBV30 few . TGTGCCTGGAGCGGGGGGCCTAGAGAGCAGTACTTC CAWSGGPREQYF
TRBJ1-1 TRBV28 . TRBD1 TGTGCCAGCAGTTTACAGGGGGCTGGCACTGAAGCTTTCTTT CASSLQGAGTEAFF
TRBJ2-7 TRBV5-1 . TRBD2 TGCGCCAGCAGCTTGGCCGGTTCCCACGGGACTAGCGTGTACGAGCAGTACTTC CASSLAGSHGTSVYEQYF
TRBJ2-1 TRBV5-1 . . TGCGCCAGCAGCCCTAGAGCCAATGAGCAGTTCTTC CASSPRANEQFF
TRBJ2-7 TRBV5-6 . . TGTGCCAGCAGCTTGGTTCGACAGGCCGCCTACGAGCAGTACTTC CASSLVRQAAYEQYF
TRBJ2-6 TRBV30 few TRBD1 TGTGCCCGAACCACAGGGGAGGGGGCCAACGTCCTGACTTTC CARTTGEGANVLTF
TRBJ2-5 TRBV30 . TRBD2 TGTGCCTGGAGTGGGATAGCGGGAGGTGGAGAGACCCAGTACTTC CAWSGIAGGGETQYF
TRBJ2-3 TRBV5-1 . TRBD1 TGCGCCACCCAAAACTTTCCGGGACAGAACACAGATACGCAGTATTTT CATQNFPGQNTDTQYF
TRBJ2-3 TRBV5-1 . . TGCGCCAGCAGCCCCCCCCGAGAGCCAGATACGCAGTATTTT CASSPPREPDTQYF
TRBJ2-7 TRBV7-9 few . TGTGCCAGCGTGAACGGAGGGATAGAGGACGAGCAGTACTTC CASVNGGIEDEQYF
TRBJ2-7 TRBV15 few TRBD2 TGTGCCACCAGCAGAGCCGGCGGGAGAATCGGGCAGTACTTC CATSRAGGRIGQYF
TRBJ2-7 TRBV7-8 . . TGTGCCAGCAGCTTAGGAGCCCAAACCGGGAACTACGAGCAGTACTTC CASSLGAQTGNYEQYF
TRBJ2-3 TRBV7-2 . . TGTGCCAGCAGCACCCGGACAGGCACAGATACGCAGTATTTT CASSTRTGTDTQYF
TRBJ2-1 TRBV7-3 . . TGTGCCAGCAGCTTATCTAGTGAGCAGTTCTTC CASSLSSEQFF
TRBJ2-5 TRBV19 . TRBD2 TGTGCCAGTAGTTGGTCTAGCGGTCGGCAAGAGACCCAGTACTTC CASSWSSGRQETQYF
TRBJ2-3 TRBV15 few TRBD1 TGTGCCACCAGCAGAGCGCCGGGACAGGGGGCCGATACGCAGTATTTT CATSRAPGQGADTQYF
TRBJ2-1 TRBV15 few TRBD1 TGTGCCACCAGCAGACAGGGGGCAGGTGAGCAGTTCTTC CATSRQGAGEQFF
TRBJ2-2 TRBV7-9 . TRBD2 TGTGCCAGCCAGTCCGGGACTAGCTATCCCGGGGAGCTGTTTTTT CASQSGTSYPGELFF
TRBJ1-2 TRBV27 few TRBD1 TGTGCCAGCAGTCCTCGGACAGGGTCCCTAGGCGGCTACACCTTC CASSPRTGSLGGYTF
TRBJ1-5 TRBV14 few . TGTGCCAGCAGCCCCCAGGCGGGTACCCTAAGCAATCAGCCCCAGCATTTT CASSPQAGTLSNQPQHF
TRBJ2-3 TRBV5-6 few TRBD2 TGTGCCAGCAGCTCACTCGGGACTAGCGGGAGTTGGGCAGATACGCAGTATTTT CASSSLGTSGSWADTQYF
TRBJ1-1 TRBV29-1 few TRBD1 TGCAGCGCTTTAACAGGGGTGAACACTGAAGCTTTCTTT CSALTGVNTEAFF
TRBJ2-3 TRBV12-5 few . TGTGCTAGTACAGGGACCACAGATACGCAGTATTTT CASTGTTDTQYF
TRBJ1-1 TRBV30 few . TGTGCCTGGAGTGTCAAACAGACGAACACTGAAGCTTTCTTT CAWSVKQTNTEAFF
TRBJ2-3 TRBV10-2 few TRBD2 TGCGCCAGCAGTGAAACCTCTCTAGCGGGAGAACACACAGATACGCAGTATTTT CASSETSLAGEHTDTQYF
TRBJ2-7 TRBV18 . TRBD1 TGTGCCAGCTCACCAGGGACAGGGGATTGGGGCGAGCAGTACTTC CASSPGTGDWGEQYF
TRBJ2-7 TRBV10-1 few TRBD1 TGCGCCAGCAGTTCCAGGGACAGGCGATACGAGCAGTACTTC CASSSRDRRYEQYF
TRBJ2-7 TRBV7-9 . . TGTGCCAGCAGCTTAGCAGGGGCCTTAAGGTACGAGCAGTACTTC CASSLAGALRYEQYF
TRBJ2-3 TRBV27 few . TGTGCCAGCTCGGACAGAAGCACAGATACGCAGTATTTT CASSDRSTDTQYF
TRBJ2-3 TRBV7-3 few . TGTGCCAGCAGCTTTTTAGCCGGGACAATCACAGATACGCAGTATTTT CASSFLAGTITDTQYF
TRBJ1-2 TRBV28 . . TGTGCCAGCAGTCCCCCGGGAAACTATGGCTACACCTTC CASSPPGNYGYTF
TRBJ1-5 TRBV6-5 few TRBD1 TGTGCCAGCAGCCGGGACAGATATCAGCCCCAGCATTTT CASSRDRYQPQHF
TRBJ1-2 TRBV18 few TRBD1 TGTGCCAGCTCCGGGGACAGGGGCGGCTACACCTTC CASSGDRGGYTF